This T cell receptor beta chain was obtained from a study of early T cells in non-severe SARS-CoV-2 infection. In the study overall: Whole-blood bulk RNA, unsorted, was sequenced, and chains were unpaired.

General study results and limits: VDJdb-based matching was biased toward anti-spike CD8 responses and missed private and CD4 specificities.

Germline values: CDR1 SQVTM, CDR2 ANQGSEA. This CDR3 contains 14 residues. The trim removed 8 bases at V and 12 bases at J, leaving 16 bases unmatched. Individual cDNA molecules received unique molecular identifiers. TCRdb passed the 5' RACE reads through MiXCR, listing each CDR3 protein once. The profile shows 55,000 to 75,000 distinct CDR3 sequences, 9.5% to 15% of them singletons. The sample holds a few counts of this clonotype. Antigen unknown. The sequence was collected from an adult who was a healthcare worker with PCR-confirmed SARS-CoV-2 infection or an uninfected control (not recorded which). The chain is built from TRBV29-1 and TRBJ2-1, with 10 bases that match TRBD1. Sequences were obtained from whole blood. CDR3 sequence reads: CSSIRDRGPQGQFF. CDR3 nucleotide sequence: TGCAGCTCTATACGGGACAGGGGTCCTCAAGGGCAGTTCTTC.